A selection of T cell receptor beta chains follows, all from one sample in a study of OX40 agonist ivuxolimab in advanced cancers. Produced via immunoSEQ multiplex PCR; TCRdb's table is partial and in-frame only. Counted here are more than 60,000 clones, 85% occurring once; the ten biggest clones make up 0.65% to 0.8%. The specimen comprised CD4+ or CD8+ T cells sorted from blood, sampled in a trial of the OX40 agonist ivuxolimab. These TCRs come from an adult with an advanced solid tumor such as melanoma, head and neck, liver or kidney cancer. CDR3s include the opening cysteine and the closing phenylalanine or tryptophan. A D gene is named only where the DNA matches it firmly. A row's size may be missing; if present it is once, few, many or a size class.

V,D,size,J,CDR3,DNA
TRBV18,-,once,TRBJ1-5,CASSPRVGTAEGNQPQHF,TGTGCCAGCTCACCTAGGGTGGGGACGGCGGAGGGCAATCAGCCCCAGCATTTT
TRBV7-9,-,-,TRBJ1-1,CASSFSQVNTEAFF,TGTGCCAGCAGCTTTTCGCAGGTGAACACTGAAGCTTTCTTT
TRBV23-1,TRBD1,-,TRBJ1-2,CASSRQGEGEDYGYTF,TGCGCCAGCAGTCGACAGGGGGAGGGGGAGGACTATGGCTACACCTTC
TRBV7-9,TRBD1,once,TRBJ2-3,CASSFSGQGVTQYF,TGTGCCAGCAGCTTTTCGGGACAGGGGGTTACGCAGTATTTT
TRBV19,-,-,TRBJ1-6,CASSIPGVGLGNSPLHF,TGTGCCAGTAGTATACCCGGTGTCGGCCTGGGGAATTCACCCCTCCACTTT
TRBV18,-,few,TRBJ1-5,CASSPPDQGLTGPQHF,TGTGCCAGCTCACCACCCGACCAGGGGCTCACGGGGCCCCAGCATTTT
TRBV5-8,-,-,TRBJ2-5,CASSSVGLSGETQYF,TGTGCCAGCAGCTCTGTAGGACTGTCTGGGGAGACCCAGTACTTC
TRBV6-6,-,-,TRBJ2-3,CASSYSTLASDTQYF,TGTGCCAGCAGTTACTCGACCCTAGCGTCAGATACGCAGTATTTT
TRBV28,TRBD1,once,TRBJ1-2,CASSLDRVKGYTF,TGTGCCAGCAGTCTAGACAGGGTTAAGGGCTACACCTTC
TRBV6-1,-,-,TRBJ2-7,CASSESYDYEQYF,TGTGCCAGCAGTGAAAGTTATGACTACGAGCAGTACTTC
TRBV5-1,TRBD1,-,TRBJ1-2,CASSLEFQGAYGYTF,TGCGCCAGCAGCTTGGAGTTTCAGGGGGCGTATGGCTACACCTTC
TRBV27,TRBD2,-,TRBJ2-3,CASSYDGLAVSTDTQYF,TGTGCCAGCAGTTACGACGGACTAGCGGTTAGCACAGATACGCAGTATTTT
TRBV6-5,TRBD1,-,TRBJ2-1,CASSYSDRANEQFF,TGTGCCAGCAGTTACTCCGACAGGGCCAATGAGCAGTTCTTC
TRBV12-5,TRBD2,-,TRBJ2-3,CASGSTVGGDTQYF,TGTGCTAGTGGTTCCACGGTGGGAGGGGATACGCAGTATTTT
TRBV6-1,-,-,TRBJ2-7,CASSEARGIVVSDEQYF,TGTGCCAGCAGTGAAGCCCGGGGGATTGTTGTTTCTGATGAGCAGTACTTC
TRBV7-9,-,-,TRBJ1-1,CASSTRTKWTEAFF,TGTGCCAGCAGCACACGGACTAAATGGACTGAAGCTTTCTTT
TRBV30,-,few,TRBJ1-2,CAWTPGWGYTF,TGTGCCTGGACCCCAGGTTGGGGCTACACCTTC
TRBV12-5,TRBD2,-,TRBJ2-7,CASGQSGGSEQYF,TGTGCTAGTGGTCAGAGCGGGGGATCCGAGCAGTACTTC
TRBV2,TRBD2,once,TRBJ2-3,CASRRSSGASTDTQYF,TGTGCCAGCAGACGTTCTAGCGGAGCTAGCACAGATACGCAGTATTTT
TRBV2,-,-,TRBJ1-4,CASSERAGASEKLFF,TGTGCCAGCAGTGAGAGGGCAGGGGCGAGTGAAAAACTGTTTTTT
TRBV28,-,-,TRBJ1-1,CASSLGGSNTEAFF,TGTGCCAGCAGTTTAGGTGGGTCGAACACTGAAGCTTTCTTT
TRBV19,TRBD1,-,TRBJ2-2,CASTPGQAGSGELFF,TGTGCCAGTACCCCGGGACAGGCGGGGTCCGGGGAGCTGTTTTTT
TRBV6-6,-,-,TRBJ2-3,CASHGTGPTQYF,TGTGCCAGCCACGGGACCGGGCCCACGCAGTATTTT
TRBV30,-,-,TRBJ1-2,CAWSTALGYTF,TGTGCCTGGAGTACAGCTCTTGGCTACACCTTC
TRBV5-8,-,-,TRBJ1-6,CASSRDTTNSPLHF,TGTGCCAGCAGTCGAGATACTACAAATTCACCCCTCCACTTT
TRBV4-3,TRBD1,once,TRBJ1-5,CASSQEIGGGHSNQPQHF,TGCGCCAGCAGCCAAGAGATCGGAGGGGGCCATAGCAATCAGCCCCAGCATTTT
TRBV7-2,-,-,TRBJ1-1,CASSRLAGHLNTEAFF,TGTGCCAGCAGCCGTCTGGCGGGACACCTGAACACTGAAGCTTTCTTT
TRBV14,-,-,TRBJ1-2,CASSLGGTTYGYTF,TGTGCCAGCAGCCTTGGGGGCACGACCTATGGCTACACCTTC
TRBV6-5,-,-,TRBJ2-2,CASRWGGNTGELFF,TGTGCCAGCAGATGGGGCGGGAACACCGGGGAGCTGTTTTTT
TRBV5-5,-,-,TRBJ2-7,CASSLRQGATAALLYEQYF,TGTGCCAGCAGCTTGCGCCAAGGAGCCACAGCCGCCCTACTCTACGAGCAGTACTTC
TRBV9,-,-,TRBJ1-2,CASSADYGYTF,TGTGCCAGCAGCGCGGACTATGGCTACACCTTC
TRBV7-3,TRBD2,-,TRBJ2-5,CATAVAGGRGETQYF,TGTGCCACCGCAGTAGCGGGGGGACGGGGAGAGACCCAGTACTTC
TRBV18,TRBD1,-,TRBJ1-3,CASSPTGDLGNTIYF,TGTGCCAGCTCACCTACAGGGGACCTTGGAAACACCATATATTTT
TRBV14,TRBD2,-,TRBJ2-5,CASSRLTGGPEETQYF,TGTGCCAGCAGCCGTTTGACGGGGGGTCCGGAAGAGACCCAGTACTTC
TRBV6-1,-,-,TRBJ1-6,CASSERLDSPLHF,TGTGCCAGCAGTGAAAGGCTGGATTCACCCCTCCACTTT
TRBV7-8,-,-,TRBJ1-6,CASSFGGEGSPLHF,TGTGCCAGCAGCTTCGGGGGCGAGGGGTCACCCCTCCACTTT
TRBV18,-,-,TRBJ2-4,CASSPGNSLAKNIQYF,TGTGCCAGCTCACCGGGGAACAGCCTAGCCAAAAACATTCAGTACTTC